Listed below are T cell receptor beta chains from one sample, sequenced in a study of T cells in narcolepsy. Clones were read by immunoSEQ multiplex PCR, and TCRdb kept only the in-frame ones, dropping some. The table records fewer than 15,000 clones, roughly 91% of them present only once. Sequenced: CD45RA- memory CD4+ T cells from PBMCs. The receptors were sampled from a human donor with narcolepsy. The CDR3 runs from the conserved cysteine through the conserved F or W.

>TRBV19|TRBJ2-3
CASSIEQRETDTQYF
>TRBV6-6|TRBJ2-7
CASSYGTNYEQYF
>TRBV19|TRBJ2-1
CASKVASYDSGGSYNEQFF
>TRBV25-1|TRBJ2-5
CASGGAGLRETQYF
>TRBV19|TRBJ1-2
CASTPEGVYGYTF
>TRBV30|TRBJ1-1
CAWSVSRSGQLNTEAFF
>TRBV6-1|TRBJ2-7
CAITGLGAYEQYF
>TRBV28|TRBJ2-5
CASSLVTGLGETQYF
>TRBV7-2|TRBJ1-3
CASSLAASGNTIYF
>TRBV7-3|TRBJ2-1
CASSLGSGLNNEQFF
>TRBV27|TRBJ1-2
CASSSGQNIYGYTF
>TRBV6-6|TRBJ2-7
CASSNPGVSYEQYF
>TRBV27|TRBJ2-7
CASSFGRGAGGEQYF
>TRBV19|TRBJ2-5
CASSSIRTSGQETQYF
>TRBV6-5|TRBJ1-2
CASSPGTVFYGYTF
>TRBV18|TRBJ2-1
CASSPPRREGLNEQFF
>TRBV7-9|TRBJ1-6
CASSPLATGTNSPLHF
>TRBV5-1|TRBJ1-4
CASSFQGATTNEKLFF
>TRBV25-1|TRBJ2-5
CASTTGGEPKETQYF